The 15 T cell receptor beta chains below were found in one sample sequenced in a study of blood T cell repertoires in COVID-19. Profiled with immunoSEQ multiplex PCR; TCRdb holds only in-frame clones, not every one. The data show 50,000 to 65,000 clones, approximately 90% seen once. The sample consisted of peripheral blood. The receptors originated from a man aged 50-60 years with active COVID-19.

The V and J genes are TRBV6-5 and TRBJ1-3, with D tentatively TRBD1 (5 bases). The germline CDR1 and CDR2 sequences are MNHEY and SVGAGI. The V end was cut by 7 bases, the J end by 6 bases, with 13 bases between. The CDR3 has 13 amino acids. This chain's CDR3 is CASTMTEVNTIYF. CDR3 nucleotides: TGTGCCAGCACCATGACAGAAGTAAACACCATATATTTT.

V and J are TRBV5-6 and TRBJ2-5; 12 bases map to TRBD2. Trimming cost V 5 bases and J 4 bases; bases outside gene matches: 6. The CDR3 consists of 15 residues. The germline V gene encodes CDR1 SGHDT and CDR2 YYEEEE. This CDR3 is CASSGLAGYGETQYF. DNA for the CDR3: TGTGCCAGCAGTGGACTAGCGGGGTATGGAGAGACCCAGTACTTC.

The V gene is TRBV5-5, the J gene TRBJ2-3; the match to TRBD2 covers 8 bases. Trimming took 0 bases from V and 0 from J; bases not matched to a gene: 0. The germline V gene encodes CDR1 SGHKS and CDR2 YYEKEE (reference sequence). This CDR3 is 15 amino acids long. The CDR3 region has the DNA TGTGCCAGCAGCTTGGCTAGCGGGAGCACAGATACGCAGTATTTT. Translation: CASSLASGSTDTQYF. Using reference TRBV5-5 and TRBJ2-3 for the parts outside the CDR3, the full variable domain is DAGVTQSPTHLIKTRGQQVTLRCSPISGHKSVSWYQQVLGQGPQFIFQYYEKEERGRGNFPDRFSARQFPNYSSELNVNALLLGDSALYLCASSLASGSTDTQYFGPGTRLTVL.

This chain links TRBV19 with TRBJ1-4; D might be TRBD1 (6 bases). Germline CDR1 reads LNHDA; CDR2 reads SQIVND (reference sequence). The V end was cut by 5 bases, the J end by 7 bases, with 20 bases between. The CDR3 totals 16 residues. CDR3: CASSPLQGHRFEKLFF. For the CDR3, the DNA is TGTGCCAGTAGTCCCCTTCAGGGGCACCGTTTTGAAAAACTGTTTTTT.

The chain has TRBV5-5 and TRBJ1-5; 9 nucleotides agree with TRBD1. After removal of 4 bases from V and 3 bases from J, the junction contained 8 bases not matched to a gene. The CDR3 extends over 16 amino acids. Looked up from germline, CDR1 is SGHKS and CDR2 is YYEKEE (reference sequence). The CDR3 region has the DNA TGTGCCAGCAGCCCACTGACAGGGGGGCTCAATCAGCCCCAGCATTTT. This translates into CASSPLTGGLNQPQHF.

J is TRBJ2-1 and V is TRBV27, with D possibly being TRBD2 (6 bases). V was cut by 8 bases and J by 7 bases, with 15 bases left in between. Germline CDR1 and CDR2: MNHEY and SMNVEV (reference sequence). The CDR3 consists of 13 residues. CDR3 sequence (DNA): TGTGCCAGCTCCTACGGGGCGGGGAATGAGCAGTTCTTC. The encoded protein is CASSYGAGNEQFF.

This chain uses TRBV9 with TRBJ1-1; a weak D match, TRBD1 (5 bases). This CDR3 is built from 14 residues. V lost 0 bases and J 4 bases, leaving 10 bases between the germline ends. The V gene's germline CDR1 is SGDLS and CDR2 YYNGEE. This chain's CDR3 is CASSVGGEGTEAFF. CDR3 nucleotide sequence: TGTGCCAGCAGCGTAGGGGGGGAGGGCACTGAAGCTTTCTTT. Full variable domain (rest looked up from reference TRBV9 and TRBJ1-1): DSGVTQTPKHLITATGQRVTLRCSPRSGDLSVYWYQQSLDQGLQFLIQYYNGEERAKGNILERFSAQQFPDLHSELNLSSLELGDSALYFCASSVGGEGTEAFFGQGTRLTVV.

V usage is TRBV18 and J usage is TRBJ2-5, with D possibly TRBD2 on 5 matching bases. Trimming stripped 5 bases from V and 2 bases from J, with 15 bases between. Germline lookup yields CDR1 KGHSH and CDR2 LQKENI. The CDR3 is 15 residues long. The CDR3 nucleotides read TGTGCCAGCTCATCTCAGGCCAGCGGTCAAGAGACCCAGTACTTC. Its translation: CASSSQASGQETQYF.

The V gene is TRBV9, the J gene TRBJ1-1, with D uncertain. Trimming took off 4 bases at V and 7 bases at J, with 14 bases between the two ends. The CDR3 loop spans 13 amino acids. From germline, CDR1 is SGDLS and CDR2 YYNGEE. The CDR3 DNA reads TGTGCCAGCAGCCTACCCCCGAAGAATGAAGCTTTCTTT. This translates into CASSLPPKNEAFF.

The rearrangement links TRBV28 to TRBJ2-5, with a tentative D call TRBD1 (6 bases). The CDR3 length is 15 residues. Trimming removed 1 base from V and 3 bases from J, with 12 bases in between. Germline V lookup: CDR1 MDHEN, CDR2 SYDVKM. CDR3 DNA: TGTGCCAGCAGTTTATTAGGCAGGGGCAAAGAGACCCAGTACTTC. This codes for CASSLLGRGKETQYF.

The CDR3 DNA is TGTGCCAGCAGTTTCGGAGACGGGGAGCTGTTTTTT. Its protein product is CASSFGDGELFF. The chain employs TRBV27 and TRBJ2-2; the D is unclear. The CDR3 runs 12 residues. Trimming removed 3 bases at V and 7 bases at J, with 6 bases between. Germline V gene lookup returns CDR1 MNHEY and CDR2 SMNVEV (reference sequence).

The V call is TRBV7-2, the J call TRBJ2-1; no reliable D call. In germline, CDR1 is SGHTA, CDR2 FQGNSA. CDR3 length: 15 residues. The V end was cut by 0 bases, the J end by 1 base, with 7 bases between. For the CDR3, the DNA is TGTGCCAGCAGCTTAGCTAGTTCTTCCTACAATGAGCAGTTCTTC. Translated: CASSLASSSYNEQFF.

With respect to this clone: Other DNA sequences in this specimen translate into the identical CDR3. The genes are TRBV5-1 and TRBJ1-1, with TRBD1 as a possible D gene (6 bases). Germline assignment: CDR1 SGHRS and CDR2 YFSETQ. V gave up 4 bases and J gave up 1 base, with 8 bases separating them. CDR3 length equals 13 residues. The CDR3 loop reads CASSQTGNTEAFF. The CDR3 DNA sequence: TGCGCCAGCAGCCAGACAGGGAACACTGAAGCTTTCTTT.

The rearrangement joins TRBV6-5 to TRBJ1-6; 7 bases match TRBD1. The CDR3 sequence is 12 residues long. The germline gives CDR1 MNHEY, CDR2 SVGAGI. After removal of 6 bases from V and 9 bases from J, the junction contained 2 bases not matched to a gene. CDR3 protein: CASRTGFSPLHF. Written as DNA, the CDR3 is TGTGCCAGCAGGACAGGGTTTTCACCCCTCCACTTT.

This chain links TRBV7-2 with TRBJ1-1; 8 positions agree with TRBD1. There are 13 residues in the CDR3. Germline V gives CDR1 SGHTA, CDR2 FQGNSA. Trimming took 5 bases from V and 6 from J; bases not matched to a gene: 5. CDR3 bases: TGTGCCAGCAGCCCGAGGACAGGGTCTGAAGCTTTCTTT. This translates into CASSPRTGSEAFF.